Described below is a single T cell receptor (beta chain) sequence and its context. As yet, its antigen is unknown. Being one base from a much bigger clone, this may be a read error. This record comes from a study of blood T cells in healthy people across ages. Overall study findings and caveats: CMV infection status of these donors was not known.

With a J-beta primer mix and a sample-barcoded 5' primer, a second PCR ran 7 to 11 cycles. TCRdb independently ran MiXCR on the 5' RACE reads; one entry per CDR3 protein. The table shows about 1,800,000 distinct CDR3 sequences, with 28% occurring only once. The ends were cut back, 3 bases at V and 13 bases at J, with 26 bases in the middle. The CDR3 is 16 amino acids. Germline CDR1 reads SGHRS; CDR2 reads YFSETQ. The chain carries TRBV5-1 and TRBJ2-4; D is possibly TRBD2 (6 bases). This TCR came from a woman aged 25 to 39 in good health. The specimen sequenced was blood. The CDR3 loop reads CASSYGGERRYYGQYF. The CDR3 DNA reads TGCGCCAGCAGCTACGGGGGAGAGCGGCGGTACTACGGGCAGTACTTC.